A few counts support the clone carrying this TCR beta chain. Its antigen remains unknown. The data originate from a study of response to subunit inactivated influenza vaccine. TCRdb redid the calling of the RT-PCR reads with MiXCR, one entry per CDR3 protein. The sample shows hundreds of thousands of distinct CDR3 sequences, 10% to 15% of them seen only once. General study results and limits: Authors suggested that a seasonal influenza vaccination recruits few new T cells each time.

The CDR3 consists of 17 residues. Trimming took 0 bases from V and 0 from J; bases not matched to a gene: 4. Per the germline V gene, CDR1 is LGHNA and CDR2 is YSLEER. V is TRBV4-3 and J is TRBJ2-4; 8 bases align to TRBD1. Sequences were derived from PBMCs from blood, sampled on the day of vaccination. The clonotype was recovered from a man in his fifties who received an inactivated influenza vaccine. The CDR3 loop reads CASSQETGGLAKNIQYF. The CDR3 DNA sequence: TGCGCCAGCAGCCAAGAAACAGGGGGTTTAGCCAAAAACATTCAGTACTTC.